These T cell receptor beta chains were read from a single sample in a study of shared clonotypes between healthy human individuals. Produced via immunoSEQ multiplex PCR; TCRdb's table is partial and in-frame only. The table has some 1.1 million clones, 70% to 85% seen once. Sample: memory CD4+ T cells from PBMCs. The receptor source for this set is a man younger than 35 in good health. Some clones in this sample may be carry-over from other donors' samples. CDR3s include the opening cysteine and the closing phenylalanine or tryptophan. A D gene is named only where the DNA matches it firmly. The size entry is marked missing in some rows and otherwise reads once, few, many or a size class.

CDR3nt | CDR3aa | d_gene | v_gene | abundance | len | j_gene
TGTGCCAGCATCCAGGGGGCAGGGGGTTACAATGAGCAGTTCTTC | CASIQGAGGYNEQFF | TRBD1 | TRBV11-2 | . | 15 | TRBJ2-1
TGTGCCAGCAGCTTAGTCGCAGCCGGGGGCACAGATACGCAGTATTTT | CASSLVAAGGTDTQYF | . | TRBV11-2 | . | 16 | TRBJ2-3
TGTGCCAGCAGCTTAGTGCTAGCCTACAATGAGCAGTTCTTC | CASSLVLAYNEQFF | . | TRBV7-2 | . | 14 | TRBJ2-1
TGTGCCAGCAGCGGACAGCTGAACACTGAAGCTTTCTTT | CASSGQLNTEAFF | . | TRBV7-2 | . | 13 | TRBJ1-1
TGTGCCAGCAGTGAAGAGCTCGAGGGGGCAGGGGCGTCAGATACGCAGTATTTT | CASSEELEGAGASDTQYF | TRBD1 | TRBV6-1 | once | 18 | TRBJ2-3
TGCAGCGTGCCCTCCTACAATGAGCAGTTCTTC | CSVPSYNEQFF | . | TRBV29-1 | . | 11 | TRBJ2-1
TGCGAGCGTTCCTCTGGAAACACCATATATTTT | CERSSGNTIYF | . | TRBV20-1 | . | 11 | TRBJ1-3
TGTGCCAGAAGCTTTAGGGCCCCAGGGAACAAAAACATTCAGTACTTC | CARSFRAPGNKNIQYF | . | TRBV5-3 | . | 16 | TRBJ2-4
TGTGCCACCAGCAGAGATGTAGGAAACACCATATATTTT | CATSRDVGNTIYF | . | TRBV15 | . | 13 | TRBJ1-3
TGTGCCAGCAGCTTAAGGTACGGGCGGGAGAGAAGCACAGATACGCAGTATTTT | CASSLRYGRERSTDTQYF | TRBD2 | TRBV7-3 | few | 18 | TRBJ2-3
TGCAGTGCCCGAGGCCTCTATGGCTACACCTTC | CSARGLYGYTF | . | TRBV20-1 | . | 11 | TRBJ1-2
TGTGCCAGCAGCTTAACAGCCTATACCTACGAGCAGTACTTC | CASSLTAYTYEQYF | . | TRBV7-2 | . | 14 | TRBJ2-7
TGTGCCAGCAGCTTAGGAGCGGGAGGTACCTACAATGAGCAGTTCTTC | CASSLGAGGTYNEQFF | TRBD2 | TRBV11-2 | . | 16 | TRBJ2-1
TGTGCCAGCAGTTTACATCGTGGCTCTCAGGCTTTCTTT | CASSLHRGSQAFF | . | TRBV27 | . | 13 | TRBJ1-1
TGCGCCAGCAGCCTCGCGGGAGACGGAAAACTGTTTTTT | CASSLAGDGKLFF | . | TRBV5-4 | once | 13 | TRBJ1-4
TGTGCCAGCCGCGAGGGGCGGGAGCTCACAGATACGCAGTATTTT | CASREGRELTDTQYF | TRBD2 | TRBV7-9 | . | 15 | TRBJ2-3
TGTGCCAGCCCAGCAGAGGGAACTAGAGAGACCCAGTACTTC | CASPAEGTRETQYF | . | TRBV7-9 | . | 14 | TRBJ2-5
TGTGCCAGCAGCTTATTCAGTTCACCCTATGGCTACACCTTC | CASSLFSSPYGYTF | . | TRBV7-2 | many | 14 | TRBJ1-2
TGTGCCAGCAGTTCTCCCACCCTCGCAGGACGGGTGGGGACAGGGAAGAGCAATCAGCCCCAGCATTTT | CASSSPTLAGRVGTGKSNQPQHF | TRBD1 | TRBV28 | . | 23 | TRBJ1-5
TGTGCCAGCAGTTTATCGTTAGCGGCAGCGAACACTGAAGCTTTCTTT | CASSLSLAAANTEAFF | . | TRBV27 | . | 16 | TRBJ1-1
TGTGCCAGCTCCGCCGGGACTAGCGTCCACGAGCAGTACTTC | CASSAGTSVHEQYF | TRBD2 | TRBV25-1 | . | 14 | TRBJ2-7
TGCGCCAGCAGATCGACAGCTGGCGGCTACACCTTC | CASRSTAGGYTF | . | TRBV5-1 | . | 12 | TRBJ1-2
TGCGCCAGCACCGTTACAGGGGACTATGGCTACACCTTC | CASTVTGDYGYTF | TRBD1 | TRBV4-3 | . | 13 | TRBJ1-2
TGCAGCGTTGAAGGGGTGTCCGGGACCGGCCGCACTAGCACAGATACGCAGTATTTT | CSVEGVSGTGRTSTDTQYF | . | TRBV29-1 | . | 19 | TRBJ2-3
TGCGCCAGCAGCAACTCCCCGACGGCGTCTAGCTACGAGCAGTACTTC | CASSNSPTASSYEQYF | . | TRBV5-1 | once | 16 | TRBJ2-7
TGTGCCAGCAGCTTAGGGATGGGGGAGAATGAGCAGTTCTTC | CASSLGMGENEQFF | . | TRBV7-2 | once | 14 | TRBJ2-1
TGTGCCAGCAGTGACTTAACAGGGGCTCCTCAGCCCCAGCATTTT | CASSDLTGAPQPQHF | TRBD1 | TRBV6-1 | . | 15 | TRBJ1-5
TGTGCCAGCAGTTTGAGCGGGAGGGCACCCGGGGAGCTGTTTTTT | CASSLSGRAPGELFF | TRBD2 | TRBV28 | . | 15 | TRBJ2-2
TGTGCCAGCAGCGTAGGGATCGGGGCAGGGTTGGATGAGCAGTTCTTC | CASSVGIGAGLDEQFF | . | TRBV9 | . | 16 | TRBJ2-1
TGTGCCAGCAGCGTAGACTCCCCGGGGCTGGGGGATACGCAGTATTTT | CASSVDSPGLGDTQYF | . | TRBV9 | . | 16 | TRBJ2-3
TGTGCCAGCACCCTGAACCCCCTCGGGAACGAGCAGTACTTC | CASTLNPLGNEQYF | . | TRBV5-4 | . | 14 | TRBJ2-7
TGTGCCAGCAGCTTCCCCCCGCACGATGAGCAGTTCTTC | CASSFPPHDEQFF | . | TRBV11-3 | . | 13 | TRBJ2-1
TGTGCCAGCATAAGGACACCCACCGGGGAGCTGTTTTTT | CASIRTPTGELFF | . | TRBV28 | . | 13 | TRBJ2-2
TGTGCCAGCAGCCTGTGGACATATACAAAAGGCAATCAGCCCCAGCATTTT | CASSLWTYTKGNQPQHF | . | TRBV5-6 | . | 17 | TRBJ1-5
TGTGCCAGCAGTTTAGGGCAGGTTTACTACAATGAGCAGTTCTTC | CASSLGQVYYNEQFF | . | TRBV27 | few | 15 | TRBJ2-1
TGCGCCAGCAGCTTGGTTGCGGGGAACACAGATACGCAGTATTTT | CASSLVAGNTDTQYF | . | TRBV5-1 | . | 15 | TRBJ2-3
TGTGCCAGCAATGGGGGAGGGAATTCTGGAAACACCATATATTTT | CASNGGGNSGNTIYF | . | TRBV6-5 | . | 15 | TRBJ1-3
TGTGCCAGCAGTGTCGGCCCAGGTGGCTACACCTTC | CASSVGPGGYTF | . | TRBV2 | . | 12 | TRBJ1-2
TGTGCCAGTAGTATGAGTGGAAGGGGATCAATTTATGGCTACACCTTC | CASSMSGRGSIYGYTF | . | TRBV19 | . | 16 | TRBJ1-2
TGTGCCAGCAGTGAAGGCTTGACCTACGAGCAGTACTTC | CASSEGLTYEQYF | . | TRBV2 | . | 13 | TRBJ2-7
TGTGCCAGTAGTATTGCCATGGGAGTAAAACTGTTTTTT | CASSIAMGVKLFF | . | TRBV19 | . | 13 | TRBJ1-4
TGTGCCATTACGGACAGCATGAACACTGAAGCTTTCTTT | CAITDSMNTEAFF | . | TRBV10-3 | few | 13 | TRBJ1-1
TGTGCCAGCAGGGCTGGGAGATATGGCTACACCTTC | CASRAGRYGYTF | . | TRBV28 | . | 12 | TRBJ1-2
TGCGCCAGCAGCTCTAAAGGCGGGCCGAACGAGCAGTACTTC | CASSSKGGPNEQYF | . | TRBV5-1 | . | 14 | TRBJ2-7
TGTGCCAGCAGCTTTAGCGGGAGCTACGAGCAGTACTTC | CASSFSGSYEQYF | TRBD2 | TRBV7-2 | . | 13 | TRBJ2-7
TGTGCCAGCAGTTGGGAGGGGAGCTACGAGCAGTACTTC | CASSWEGSYEQYF | TRBD2 | TRBV7-6 | . | 13 | TRBJ2-7
TGTGCCAGCAGTTTTCAGCGGGGAACGGAGACCCAGTACTTC | CASSFQRGTETQYF | TRBD2 | TRBV28 | . | 14 | TRBJ2-5
TGTGCCACCAGCAGAGAGGCTAGCGGGGGTCTGGATACGCAGTATTTT | CATSREASGGLDTQYF | TRBD2 | TRBV15 | . | 16 | TRBJ2-3
TGTGCCAGCAGCCGGACTAGCGGGAAGTACAATGAGCAGTTCTTC | CASSRTSGKYNEQFF | TRBD2 | TRBV7-9 | once | 15 | TRBJ2-1
TGTGCCATCAGTGAGGGTGGGACGGCCGGGAGGGCGTACGAGCAGTACTTC | CAISEGGTAGRAYEQYF | TRBD2 | TRBV10-3 | many | 17 | TRBJ2-7
TGTGCCAGCAGCCCCTTTGCGGGGGCTAACACCGGGGAGCTGTTTTTT | CASSPFAGANTGELFF | . | TRBV11-3 | many | 16 | TRBJ2-2
TGCGCCAGCAGCCAAGGACAGGGGGACTACAATGAGCAGTTCTTC | CASSQGQGDYNEQFF | TRBD1 | TRBV5-1 | . | 15 | TRBJ2-1
TGTGCCAGCAGCTTAGGAGGCGGGGGTGGTCAATACGAGCAGTACTTC | CASSLGGGGGQYEQYF | TRBD2 | TRBV7-2 | . | 16 | TRBJ2-7
TGTGCCAGTAGAGAGGAGCGAATGAACACTGAAGCTTTCTTT | CASREERMNTEAFF | . | TRBV19 | many | 14 | TRBJ1-1
TGTGCCAGCAGCCAAGTTTCTGGGGGCAGGAGCTATGGCTACACCTTC | CASSQVSGGRSYGYTF | . | TRBV14 | . | 16 | TRBJ1-2
TGTGCCTGGAGTGAGGGCAGCTCAACTAATGAAAAACTGTTTTTT | CAWSEGSSTNEKLFF | . | TRBV30 | . | 15 | TRBJ1-4
TGTGCCAGCAGCCAAGAACTAGCGAGAGGTGGAGAGACCCAGTACTTC | CASSQELARGGETQYF | TRBD2 | TRBV4-2 | . | 16 | TRBJ2-5